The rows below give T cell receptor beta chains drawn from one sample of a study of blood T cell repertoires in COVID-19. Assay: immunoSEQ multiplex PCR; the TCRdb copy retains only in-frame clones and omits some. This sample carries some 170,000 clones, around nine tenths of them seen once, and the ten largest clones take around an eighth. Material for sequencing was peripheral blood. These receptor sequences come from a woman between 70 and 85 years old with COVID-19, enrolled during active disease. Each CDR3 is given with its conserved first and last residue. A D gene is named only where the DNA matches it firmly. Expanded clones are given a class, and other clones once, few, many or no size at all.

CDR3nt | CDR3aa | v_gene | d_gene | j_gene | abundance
TGTGCCAGCAGTTTAGGGGGCCAGGGCGATGAAAAACTGTTTTTT | CASSLGGQGDEKLFF | TRBV28 | - | TRBJ1-4 | -
TGTGCCAGCAGAGGACAGGGGTACGAAAAACTGTTTTTT | CASRGQGYEKLFF | TRBV28 | TRBD1 | TRBJ1-4 | -
TGTGCCAGCAGTGAAGTCCTGGGACAGGGGGCGGGAGATACGCAGTATTTT | CASSEVLGQGAGDTQYF | TRBV25-1 | TRBD1 | TRBJ2-3 | -
TGTGCCACCACCCGGACAGGGGGCACTGAAGCTTTCTTT | CATTRTGGTEAFF | TRBV24-1 | TRBD1 | TRBJ1-1 | -
TGTGCCAGCAGCGTAGACAGGGTAGCGACTTCAACCTACGAGCAGTACTTC | CASSVDRVATSTYEQYF | TRBV5-5 | TRBD1 | TRBJ2-7 | -
TGCAGCGTTGGGGTCGGACAGACCTATGGCTACACCTTC | CSVGVGQTYGYTF | TRBV29-1 | - | TRBJ1-2 | -
TGTGCCAGCAGCTTCAAGGTACTAGCGGGAACCTACGAGCAGTACTTC | CASSFKVLAGTYEQYF | TRBV5-4 | TRBD2 | TRBJ2-7 | -
TGTGCCAGCAGCCAGGACAGGAACTATGGCTACACCTTC | CASSQDRNYGYTF | TRBV3-1/TRBV3-2 | TRBD1 | TRBJ1-2 | -
TGTGCCAGCAGTTTAAGGGGACTAGCGGGAGGTCGGGAGCAGTTCTTC | CASSLRGLAGGREQFF | TRBV27 | TRBD2 | TRBJ2-1 | -
TGTGCCAGCAGATGGGGACTAGCGGGAGGGAAAGATACGCAGTATTTT | CASRWGLAGGKDTQYF | TRBV2 | TRBD2 | TRBJ2-3 | -
TGTGCCAGCAGTTTTTTCCCACCCAGGGGGCGCGAGGTCGGTTATGGCTACACCTTC | CASSFFPPRGREVGYGYTF | TRBV28 | TRBD1 | TRBJ1-2 | -
TGTGCCAGCAGCTTGGCCCTTACCGGGGAGCTGTTTTTT | CASSLALTGELFF | TRBV5-4 | - | TRBJ2-2 | -
TGTGCCATACATAGCGACAGGAACTATGGCTACACCTTC | CAIHSDRNYGYTF | TRBV10-3 | - | TRBJ1-2 | few
TGTGCCAGCAGCTCGACAGGGGTGGGTCAGCCCCAGCATTTT | CASSSTGVGQPQHF | TRBV7-9 | TRBD1 | TRBJ1-5 | -
TGTGCCAGCAGTCCTCGAGCGGGGGCGTACACAGATACGCAGTATTTT | CASSPRAGAYTDTQYF | TRBV2 | TRBD2 | TRBJ2-3 | -
TGTGCCAGTACCACAATTTCTTTCACCGGGGAGCTGTTTTTT | CASTTISFTGELFF | TRBV19 | - | TRBJ2-2 | -
TGTGCCAGTAGTATAGCTAGCGGGAGCGGGCCAGATACGCAGTATTTT | CASSIASGSGPDTQYF | TRBV19 | TRBD2 | TRBJ2-3 | -
TGTGCCAGCAGCCAAGAAGGGGACACCATATATTTT | CASSQEGDTIYF | TRBV3-1/TRBV3-2 | - | TRBJ1-3 | -
TGCGCCAGCAGCTTGGGCAGTACAAACACCGGGGAGCTGTTTTTT | CASSLGSTNTGELFF | TRBV5-1 | - | TRBJ2-2 | once
TGTGCCATCCCGAGCCGAGCAGGCACTGAAGCTTTCTTT | CAIPSRAGTEAFF | TRBV5-8 | - | TRBJ1-1 | -
TGTGCCAGCAGTTCCTGGGCCTTGGGAGGAGGAGAGACCCAGTACTTC | CASSSWALGGGETQYF | TRBV6-6 | - | TRBJ2-5 | -
TGTGCCAGCAGTCTTAGCGGGGGACCCTACAATGAGCAGTTCTTC | CASSLSGGPYNEQFF | TRBV6-4 | TRBD2 | TRBJ2-1 | -
TGTGCCACCAGCAGAGGGGGGACAACTTATGGCTACACCTTC | CATSRGGTTYGYTF | TRBV15 | - | TRBJ1-2 | -
TGTGCCAGTAGTACGGACAGGCGCTACACCTTC | CASSTDRRYTF | TRBV19 | TRBD1 | TRBJ1-2 | -
TGTGCCAGCAGAGCGACCGGGGAGCTGTTTTTT | CASRATGELFF | TRBV6-5 | - | TRBJ2-2 | -
TGTGCCAGCAGCCGGACTAGCGGGAGTATAGAGACCCAGTACTTC | CASSRTSGSIETQYF | TRBV5-4 | TRBD2 | TRBJ2-5 | -
TGTGCCAGCAGCCGGGGTCAGTATTACAATGAGCAGTTCTTC | CASSRGQYYNEQFF | TRBV7-3 | - | TRBJ2-1 | once
TGTGCCAGTAGGCCCGCTTTCGGGGGACGCACGCGAAGCAATCAGCCCCAGCATTTT | CASRPAFGGRTRSNQPQHF | TRBV19 | - | TRBJ1-5 | -
TGTGCCAGCAGCCCCACAGGTGGGAATAACTATGGCTACACCTTC | CASSPTGGNNYGYTF | TRBV3-1/TRBV3-2 | - | TRBJ1-2 | -
TGCGCCAGCAGCCCTGCAGGGGGCCACGAGCAGTACTTC | CASSPAGGHEQYF | TRBV5-1 | TRBD1 | TRBJ2-7 | -
TGTGCCAGCAGCCGCGTTTGGGGTGGACAGGACTATCCTAGCTCCTACGAGCAGTACTTC | CASSRVWGGQDYPSSYEQYF | TRBV5-5 | - | TRBJ2-7 | -
TGTGCCAGCAGCATGAGGGGGTCTAGCGGCACGTCTGGGGCCAACGTCCTGACTTTC | CASSMRGSSGTSGANVLTF | TRBV7-2 | - | TRBJ2-6 | -
TGTGCCAGCAGCAAACCCGGCAGGGTGTACACCGGGGAGCTGTTTTTT | CASSKPGRVYTGELFF | TRBV21-1 | - | TRBJ2-2 | -
TGTGCCAGCAGCCCGGGAGGACGGCGAGGCACTGAAGCTTTCTTT | CASSPGGRRGTEAFF | TRBV3-1/TRBV3-2 | - | TRBJ1-1 | -
TGCGCCAGCAGCCAAGATAGCGGGGGGACCCGCGAGCAGTACTTC | CASSQDSGGTREQYF | TRBV4-3 | TRBD2 | TRBJ2-7 | -
TGTGCCAGCAGTACCGCCGGGGTGGGTAATGAAAAACTGTTTTTT | CASSTAGVGNEKLFF | TRBV28 | - | TRBJ1-4 | -